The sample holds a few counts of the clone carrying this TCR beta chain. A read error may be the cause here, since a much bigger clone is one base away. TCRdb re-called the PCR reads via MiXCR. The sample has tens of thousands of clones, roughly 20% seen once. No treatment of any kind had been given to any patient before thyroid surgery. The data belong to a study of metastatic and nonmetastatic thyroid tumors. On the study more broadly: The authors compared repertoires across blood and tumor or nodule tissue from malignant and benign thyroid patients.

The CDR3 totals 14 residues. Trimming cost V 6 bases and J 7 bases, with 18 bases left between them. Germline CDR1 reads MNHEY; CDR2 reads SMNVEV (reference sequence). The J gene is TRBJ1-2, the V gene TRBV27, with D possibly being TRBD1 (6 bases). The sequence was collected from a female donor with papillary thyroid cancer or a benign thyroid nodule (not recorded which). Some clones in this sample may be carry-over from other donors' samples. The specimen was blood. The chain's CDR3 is CASRPTEVGGGYTF. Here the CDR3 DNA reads TGTGCCAGCAGACCGACGGAGGTAGGGGGTGGCTACACCTTC.